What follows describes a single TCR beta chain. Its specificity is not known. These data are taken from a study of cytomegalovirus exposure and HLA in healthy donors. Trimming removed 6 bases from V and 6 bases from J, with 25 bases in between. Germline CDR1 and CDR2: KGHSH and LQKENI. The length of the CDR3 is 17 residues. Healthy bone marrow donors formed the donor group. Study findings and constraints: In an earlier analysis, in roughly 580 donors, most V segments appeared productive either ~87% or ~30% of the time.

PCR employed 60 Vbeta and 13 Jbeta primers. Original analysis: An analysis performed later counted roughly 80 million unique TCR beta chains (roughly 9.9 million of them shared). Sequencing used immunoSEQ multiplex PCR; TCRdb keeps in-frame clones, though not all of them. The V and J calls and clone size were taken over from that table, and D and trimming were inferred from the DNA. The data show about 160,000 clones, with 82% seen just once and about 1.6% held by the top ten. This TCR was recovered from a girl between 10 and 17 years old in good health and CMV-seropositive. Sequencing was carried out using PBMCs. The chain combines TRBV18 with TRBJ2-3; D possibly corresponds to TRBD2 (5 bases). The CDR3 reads CASSDPRTSIVTDTQYF. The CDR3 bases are TGTGCCAGCTCCGACCCCCGTACTAGTATCGTTACCGATACGCAGTATTTT.